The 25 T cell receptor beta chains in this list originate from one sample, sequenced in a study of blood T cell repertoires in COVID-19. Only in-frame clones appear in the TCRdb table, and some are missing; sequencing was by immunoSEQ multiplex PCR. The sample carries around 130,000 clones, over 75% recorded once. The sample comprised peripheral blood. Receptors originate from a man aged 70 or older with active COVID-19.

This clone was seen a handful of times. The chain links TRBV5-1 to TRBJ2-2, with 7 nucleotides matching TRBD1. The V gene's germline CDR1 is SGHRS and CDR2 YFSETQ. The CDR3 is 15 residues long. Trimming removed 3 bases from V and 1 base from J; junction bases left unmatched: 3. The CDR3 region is CASSSRTGNTGELFF. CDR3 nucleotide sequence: TGCGCCAGCAGCTCCCGGACAGGGAACACCGGGGAGCTGTTTTTT.

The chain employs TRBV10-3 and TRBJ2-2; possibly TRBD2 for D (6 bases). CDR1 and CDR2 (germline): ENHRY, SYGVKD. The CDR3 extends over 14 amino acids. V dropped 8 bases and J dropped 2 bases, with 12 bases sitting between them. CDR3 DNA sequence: TGTGCCATCGGGACGGGACTTAACACCGGGGAGCTGTTTTTT. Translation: CAIGTGLNTGELFF.

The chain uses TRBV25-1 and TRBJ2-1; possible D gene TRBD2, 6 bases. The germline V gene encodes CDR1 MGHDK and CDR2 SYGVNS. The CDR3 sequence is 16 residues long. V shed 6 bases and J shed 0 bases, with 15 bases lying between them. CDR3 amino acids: CASRSGGSSSYNEQFF. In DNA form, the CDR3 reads TGTGCCAGCAGATCAGGAGGGTCGAGCTCCTACAATGAGCAGTTCTTC.

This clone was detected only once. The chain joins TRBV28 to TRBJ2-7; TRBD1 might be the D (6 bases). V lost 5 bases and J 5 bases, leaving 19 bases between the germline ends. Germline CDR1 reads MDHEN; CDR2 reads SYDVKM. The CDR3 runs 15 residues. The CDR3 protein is CASSPPGLQGNEQYF. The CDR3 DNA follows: TGTGCCAGCAGTCCCCCTGGACTCCAGGGGAACGAGCAGTACTTC.

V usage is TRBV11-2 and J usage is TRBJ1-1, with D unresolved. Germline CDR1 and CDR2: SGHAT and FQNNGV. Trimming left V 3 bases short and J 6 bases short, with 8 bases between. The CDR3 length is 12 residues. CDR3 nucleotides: TGTGCCAGCAGCTTCGGGGAGGCTGAAGCTTTCTTT. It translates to CASSFGEAEAFF.

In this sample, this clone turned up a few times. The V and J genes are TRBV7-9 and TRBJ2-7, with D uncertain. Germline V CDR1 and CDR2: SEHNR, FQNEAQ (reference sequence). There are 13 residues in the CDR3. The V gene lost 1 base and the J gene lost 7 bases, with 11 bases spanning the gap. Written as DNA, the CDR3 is TGTGCCAGCAGCTTAGAGTGGTCTAAGGAGCAGTACTTC. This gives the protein CASSLEWSKEQYF.

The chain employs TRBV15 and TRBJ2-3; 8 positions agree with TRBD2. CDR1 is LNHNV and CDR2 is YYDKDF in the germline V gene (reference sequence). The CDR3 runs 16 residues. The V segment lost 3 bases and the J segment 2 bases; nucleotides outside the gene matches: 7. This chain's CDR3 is CATSRAGGFYTDTQYF. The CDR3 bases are TGTGCCACCAGCAGGGCGGGAGGCTTCTACACAGATACGCAGTATTTT.

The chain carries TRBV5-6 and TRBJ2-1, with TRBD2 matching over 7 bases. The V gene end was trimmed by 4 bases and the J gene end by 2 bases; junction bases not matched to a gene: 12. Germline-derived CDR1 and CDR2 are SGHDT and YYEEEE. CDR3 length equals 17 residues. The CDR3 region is CASSRLGGGSTYNEQFF. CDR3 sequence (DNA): TGTGCCAGCAGCCGACTGGGTGGCGGGAGTACCTACAATGAGCAGTTCTTC.

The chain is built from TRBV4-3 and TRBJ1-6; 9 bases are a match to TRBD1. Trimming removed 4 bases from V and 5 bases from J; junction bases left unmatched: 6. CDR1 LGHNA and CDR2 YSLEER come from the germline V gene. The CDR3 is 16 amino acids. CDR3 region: CASSRIWTGDNSPLHF. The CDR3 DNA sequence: TGCGCCAGCAGCCGAATTTGGACAGGGGATAATTCACCCCTCCACTTT.

This chain's CDR3 is CASSTGQGYTF. CDR3 coding DNA: TGTGCCAGCAGTACGGGCCAGGGATACACCTTC. The chain employs TRBV12-3 or TRBV12-4 and TRBJ1-2, with a tentative D call TRBD1 (5 bases). V was pared by 5 bases and J by 11 bases, with 12 bases between. This CDR3 has 11 residues.

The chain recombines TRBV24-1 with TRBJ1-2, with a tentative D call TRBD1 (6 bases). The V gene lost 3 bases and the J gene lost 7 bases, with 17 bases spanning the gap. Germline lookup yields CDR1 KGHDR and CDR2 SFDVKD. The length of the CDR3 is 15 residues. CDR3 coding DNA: TGTGCCACCAGTGATCCCCGGACAGCTGGGGGTGGCTACACCTTC. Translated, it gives CATSDPRTAGGGYTF.

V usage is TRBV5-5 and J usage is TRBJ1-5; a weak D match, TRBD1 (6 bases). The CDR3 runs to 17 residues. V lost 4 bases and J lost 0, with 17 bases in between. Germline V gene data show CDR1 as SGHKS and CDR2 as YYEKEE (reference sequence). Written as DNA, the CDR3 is TGTGCCAGCAGCCTAGTGACAGGCGACTATAGCAATCAGCCCCAGCATTTT. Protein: CASSLVTGDYSNQPQHF.

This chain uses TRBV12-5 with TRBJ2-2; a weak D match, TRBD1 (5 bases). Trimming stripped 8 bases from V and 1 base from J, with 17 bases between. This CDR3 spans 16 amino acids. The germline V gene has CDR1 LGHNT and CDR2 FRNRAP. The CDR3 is CASSRGGHVNTGELFF. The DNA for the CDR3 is TGTGCTAGTTCCCGAGGCGGACACGTGAACACCGGGGAGCTGTTTTTT.

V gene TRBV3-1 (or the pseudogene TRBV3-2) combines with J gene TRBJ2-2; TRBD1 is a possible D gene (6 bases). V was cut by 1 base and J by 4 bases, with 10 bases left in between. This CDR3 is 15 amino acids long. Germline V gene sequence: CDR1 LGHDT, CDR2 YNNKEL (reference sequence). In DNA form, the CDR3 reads TGTGCCAGCAGCCAAGGGGGGCTCGGCACCGGGGAGCTGTTTTTT. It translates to CASSQGGLGTGELFF.

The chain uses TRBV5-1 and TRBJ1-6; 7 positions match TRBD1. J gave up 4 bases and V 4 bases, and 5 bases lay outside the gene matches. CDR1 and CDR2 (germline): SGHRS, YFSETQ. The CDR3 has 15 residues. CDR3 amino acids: CASSPGQEYNSPLHF. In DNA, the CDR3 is TGCGCCAGCAGCCCCGGACAGGAATATAATTCACCCCTCCACTTT.

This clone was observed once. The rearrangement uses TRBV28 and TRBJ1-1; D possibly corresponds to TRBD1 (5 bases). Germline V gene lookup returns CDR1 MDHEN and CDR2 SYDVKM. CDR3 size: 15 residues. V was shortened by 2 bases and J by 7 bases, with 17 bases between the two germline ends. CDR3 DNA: TGTGCCAGCAGTTTAGCCTCCGGGGGACGGAATGAAGCTTTCTTT. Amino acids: CASSLASGGRNEAFF.

CDR3 nucleotide sequence: TGCGCCAGCAGCTATGGGGGACTGAGCACAGATACGCAGTATTTT. Its translation is CASSYGGLSTDTQYF. The chain employs TRBV5-1 and TRBJ2-3, with D maybe TRBD2 (6 bases). From germline, CDR1 is SGHRS and CDR2 YFSETQ. V lost 3 bases and J lost 0, with 11 bases in between. The length of the CDR3 is 15 residues.

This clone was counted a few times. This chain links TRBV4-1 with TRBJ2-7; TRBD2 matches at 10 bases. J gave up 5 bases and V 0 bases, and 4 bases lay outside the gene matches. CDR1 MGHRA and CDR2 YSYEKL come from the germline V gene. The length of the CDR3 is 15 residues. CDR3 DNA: TGCGCCAGCAGCCAAGAAATAGCGGGAGGCCACGAGCAGTACTTC. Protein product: CASSQEIAGGHEQYF.

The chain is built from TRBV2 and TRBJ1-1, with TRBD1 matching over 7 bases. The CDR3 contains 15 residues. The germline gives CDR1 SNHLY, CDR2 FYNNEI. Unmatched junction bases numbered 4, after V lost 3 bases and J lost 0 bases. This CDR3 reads CASSEGQHMNTEAFF. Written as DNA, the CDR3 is TGTGCCAGCAGTGAGGGACAGCACATGAACACTGAAGCTTTCTTT.

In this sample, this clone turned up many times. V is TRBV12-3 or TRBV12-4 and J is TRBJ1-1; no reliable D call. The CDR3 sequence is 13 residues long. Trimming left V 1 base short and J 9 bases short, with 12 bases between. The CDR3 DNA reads TGTGCCAGCAGTTTAGTTGTAACAGCTCAAGCTTTCTTT. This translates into CASSLVVTAQAFF.

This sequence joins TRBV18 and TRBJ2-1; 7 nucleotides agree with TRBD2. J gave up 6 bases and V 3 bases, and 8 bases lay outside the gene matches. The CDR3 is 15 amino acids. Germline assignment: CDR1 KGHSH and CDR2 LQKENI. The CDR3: CASSPGTIPGNEQFF. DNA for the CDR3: TGTGCCAGCTCACCCGGGACTATCCCTGGCAATGAGCAGTTCTTC.

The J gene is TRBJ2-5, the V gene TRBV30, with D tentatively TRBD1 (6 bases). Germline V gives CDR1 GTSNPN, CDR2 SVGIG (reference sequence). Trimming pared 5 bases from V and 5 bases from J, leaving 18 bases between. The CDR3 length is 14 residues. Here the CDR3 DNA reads TGTGCCTGGGCCAGCACAGGGAAGCTCGAGACCCAGTACTTC. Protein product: CAWASTGKLETQYF.

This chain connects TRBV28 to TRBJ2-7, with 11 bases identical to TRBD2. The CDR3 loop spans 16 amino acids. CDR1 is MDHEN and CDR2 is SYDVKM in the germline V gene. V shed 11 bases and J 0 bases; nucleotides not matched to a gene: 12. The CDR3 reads CAGSRGGTSGSYEQYF. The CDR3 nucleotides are TGTGCCGGGTCTCGGGGTGGGACTAGCGGCTCCTACGAGCAGTACTTC.

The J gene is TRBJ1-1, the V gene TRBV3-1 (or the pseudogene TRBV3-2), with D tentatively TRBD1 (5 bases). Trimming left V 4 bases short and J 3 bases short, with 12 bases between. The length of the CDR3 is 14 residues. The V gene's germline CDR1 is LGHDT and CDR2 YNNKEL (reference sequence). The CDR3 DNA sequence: TGTGCCAGCAGCCCACAGGAATTCCACACTGAAGCTTTCTTT. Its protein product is CASSPQEFHTEAFF.

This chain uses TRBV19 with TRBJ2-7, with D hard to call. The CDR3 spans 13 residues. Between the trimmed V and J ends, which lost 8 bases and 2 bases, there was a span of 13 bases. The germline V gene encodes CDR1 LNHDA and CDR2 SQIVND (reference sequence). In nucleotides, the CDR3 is TGTGCCAGTGCCCCTGGCTTCACCTACGAGCAGTACTTC. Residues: CASAPGFTYEQYF.